This T cell receptor beta chain was identified in a study of T cell responses to AZD1222 COVID-19 vaccine. Repertoires were generated with immunoSEQ multiplex PCR, while TCRdb's copy carries only in-frame clones and drops some. Of about 83,000 clones listed, more than 75% are singletons. Study outcomes and limitations: Donors were mostly white British, more females; clonal diversity possibly underestimated. Spike-specific TCR repertoires showed rising breadth and depth after two AZD1222 doses. Just a handful of people given AZD1222 tested seropositive at baseline.

Turning to this clone: Its antigen is unidentified.

Sequences were derived from peripheral blood, sampled on day 0 of AZD1222 vaccination. The origin of this receptor is an adult in good health.

CDR3 loop: CASSLVLAGQRETQYF. For the CDR3, the DNA is TGTGCCAGCAGCTTAGTGTTGGCCGGGCAACGGGAGACCCAGTACTTC. The chain couples TRBV11-2 to TRBJ2-5; D call uncertain. Germline V gene sequence: CDR1 SGHAT, CDR2 FQNNGV. This CDR3 spans 16 amino acids. Trimming left V 1 base short and J 5 bases short, with 17 bases between.